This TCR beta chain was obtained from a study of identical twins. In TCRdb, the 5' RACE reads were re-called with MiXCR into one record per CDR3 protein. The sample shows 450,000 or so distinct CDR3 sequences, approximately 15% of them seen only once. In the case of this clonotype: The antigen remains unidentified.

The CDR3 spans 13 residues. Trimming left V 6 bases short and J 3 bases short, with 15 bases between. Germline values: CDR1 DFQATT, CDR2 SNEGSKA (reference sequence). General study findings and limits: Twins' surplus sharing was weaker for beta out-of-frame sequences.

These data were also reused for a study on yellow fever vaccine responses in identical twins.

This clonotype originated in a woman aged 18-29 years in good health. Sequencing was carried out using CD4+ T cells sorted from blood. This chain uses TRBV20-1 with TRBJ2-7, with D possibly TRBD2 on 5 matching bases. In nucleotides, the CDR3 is TGCAGTGCCCTTAACGGGGAACGCTACGAGCAGTACTTC. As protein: CSALNGERYEQYF.